This T cell receptor beta chain was found in a study of control samples from healthy donors and cancer patients. From germline, CDR1 is MNHEY and CDR2 SVGAGI. The CDR3 has 15 amino acids. The ends lost 2 bases at V and 4 bases at J; junction bases unmatched: 5. TCRdb's copy holds only in-frame clones and misses some; the assay was immunoSEQ multiplex PCR. The sample shows some 110,000 clones, 93% of them seen only once. The TCR originated in a man in his thirties or forties in good health. The sample taken for sequencing was blood. The chain employs TRBV6-5 and TRBJ2-3, with 8 bases that match TRBD2. CDR3: CASSYPGGASDTQYF. CDR3 nucleotide sequence: TGTGCCAGCAGTTACCCCGGGGGGGCGTCAGATACGCAGTATTTT.